These T cell receptor beta chains were read from a single sample in a study of cytomegalovirus exposure and HLA in healthy donors. The protocol was immunoSEQ multiplex PCR, while the TCRdb copy is restricted to in-frame clones and leaves out a portion. The sample lists approximately 150,000 clones, about three quarters occurring once. The sample consisted of PBMCs. The receptors come from a man aged 40-50 years in good health and CMV-seronegative. Each CDR3 is given with its conserved first and last residue. The D gene is left open where the match is weak. The size entry is marked missing in some rows and otherwise reads once, few, many or a size class.

d_gene	v_gene	j_gene	abundance	CDR3nt	CDR3aa
-	TRBV2	TRBJ2-1	-	TGTGCCAGCCACCTTTTAGAAAGCGGTGAGCAGTTCTTC	CASHLLESGEQFF
TRBD2	TRBV27	TRBJ2-5	-	TGTGCCAGCAGTACCAGGGGCCCCGGACTAGCGGAGACCCAGTACTTC	CASSTRGPGLAETQYF
-	TRBV4-2	TRBJ2-2	-	TGTGCCAGCAGCCAAGATGAAAGCTCAGGGTACACCGGGGAGCTGTTTTTT	CASSQDESSGYTGELFF
TRBD2	TRBV6-4	TRBJ2-3	few	TGTGCCAGCGGAGAGACTAGCGGGGGGGCAGATACGCAGTATTTT	CASGETSGGADTQYF
TRBD1	TRBV7-9	TRBJ1-4	-	TGTGCCAGCAGCCCGGGACAGGGGGCAGGAGAAAAACTGTTTTTT	CASSPGQGAGEKLFF
TRBD2	TRBV5-1	TRBJ2-5	few	TGCGCCAGCAGCCCCGGTGGGGGGGAAGAGACCCAGTACTTC	CASSPGGGEETQYF
-	TRBV10-3	TRBJ1-6	once	TGTGCCATCAGTGACACAGGGTCACCCCTCCACTTT	CAISDTGSPLHF
-	TRBV27	TRBJ1-1	-	TGTGCCAGCAGTTTAGTCAAAGGGGGAACTGAAGCTTTCTTT	CASSLVKGGTEAFF
TRBD2	TRBV28	TRBJ2-3	-	TGTGCCAGCAGTTTAACCGGACCACTAGCGGGAGGACTCCCTAGCACAGATACGCAGTATTTT	CASSLTGPLAGGLPSTDTQYF
-	TRBV6-1	TRBJ2-1	once	TGTGCCAGCAGTGAAGGAGCAGGCTACTACAATGAGCAGTTCTTC	CASSEGAGYYNEQFF
-	TRBV7-2	TRBJ1-3	-	TGTGCCAGCAGCTTAGACAGAACTGGAAACACCATATATTTT	CASSLDRTGNTIYF
-	TRBV19	TRBJ2-7	-	TGTGCCAGTAGCCCCGAAGGGGGACACTCCTACGAGCAGTACTTC	CASSPEGGHSYEQYF
-	TRBV19	TRBJ1-5	-	TGTGCCAGTAGTATTGACACAGTGAATGAACAGCCCCAGCATTTT	CASSIDTVNEQPQHF
-	TRBV2	TRBJ2-3	-	TGTGCCAGCAGTGTTCAGGGGAGTAGCACAGATACGCAGTATTTT	CASSVQGSSTDTQYF
TRBD1	TRBV19	TRBJ1-6	few	TGTGCCAGTTGGTACCCTCCAGGGAAGGGGACAGTCGAGAGCTCCTATAATTCACCCCTCCACTTT	CASWYPPGKGTVESSYNSPLHF
TRBD1	TRBV28	TRBJ2-4	-	TGTGCCAGCAGTACCCCGGGACAGGGGAGGCACAGTCAGTACTTC	CASSTPGQGRHSQYF
TRBD1	TRBV15	TRBJ2-7	-	TGTGCCACCAGCAGAGTGAAACAGGGGGCTGTCTACGAGCAGTACTTC	CATSRVKQGAVYEQYF
TRBD2	TRBV12-5	TRBJ2-7	once	TGTGCTAGTGGTCCTCCTACTAGCGGGAGGGCCTTCGAGCAGTACTTC	CASGPPTSGRAFEQYF
-	TRBV6-6	TRBJ2-5	-	TGTGCCAGCAGTACGGGAGAGACCCAGTACTTC	CASSTGETQYF
TRBD1	TRBV2	TRBJ2-2	-	TGTGCCAGCAGTGTGACAGGGGAGGACACCGGGGAGCTGTTTTTT	CASSVTGEDTGELFF
TRBD1	TRBV7-9	TRBJ2-3	-	TGTTCCAGCACCTCCAACCGGGACAGGGCCACAGATACGCAGTATTTT	CSSTSNRDRATDTQYF
-	TRBV21-1	TRBJ1-1	-	TGTGCCAGCAGCAAAGGACACAGCCGCCTTACTGAAGCTTTCTTT	CASSKGHSRLTEAFF
-	TRBV5-1	TRBJ1-2	few	TGCGCCAGCAGCTTGGCCACAGGCGATGGCTACACCTTC	CASSLATGDGYTF
-	TRBV27	TRBJ1-3	-	TGTGCCAGCAGTCTCGACTACGGAAACACCATATATTTT	CASSLDYGNTIYF
-	TRBV28	TRBJ1-4	-	TGTGCCAGCAGTATCCTGACGGGAACTAATGAAAAACTGTTTTTT	CASSILTGTNEKLFF
TRBD1	TRBV16	TRBJ2-5	-	TGTGCCAGCAGCTCGACAGGGTGGGAGACCCAGTACTTC	CASSSTGWETQYF
TRBD1	TRBV4-1	TRBJ2-7	once	TGCGCCAGCAGCCCCAGATTGGGACAGGGGCGCGCCTACGAGCAGTACTTC	CASSPRLGQGRAYEQYF
TRBD2	TRBV7-2	TRBJ2-5	-	TGTGCCACATATAGACGGGGGGGATCTTTGGAGACCCAGTACTTC	CATYRRGGSLETQYF
-	TRBV7-2	TRBJ1-2	-	TGTGCCAGCAGCTCCCCCTCGGCGGGAAACTATGGCTACACCTTC	CASSSPSAGNYGYTF
-	TRBV7-8	TRBJ1-1	-	TGTGCCAGCAGCCCACAATTCTTGCTCATGAACACTGAAGCTTTCTTT	CASSPQFLLMNTEAFF
-	TRBV6-4	TRBJ2-1	-	TGTGCCAGCAGTGAGAAATTCGCAGGAACGCCCGAGCAGTTCTTC	CASSEKFAGTPEQFF
TRBD2	TRBV15	TRBJ2-1	few	TGTGCCACCAGCAGAGATCTCACTAGCGGATACAATGAGCAGTTCTTC	CATSRDLTSGYNEQFF
-	TRBV11-3	TRBJ2-1	-	TGTGCCAGCAGCCCCCAGGGACTTTTGGGAGATGAGCAGTTCTTC	CASSPQGLLGDEQFF
-	TRBV30	TRBJ2-1	-	TGTGCCTGGAGTTCGCGTTCTTTTTCCTACAATGAGCAGTTCTTC	CAWSSRSFSYNEQFF
-	TRBV6-5	TRBJ2-3	-	TGTGCCAGCGGACGTACGGGGATTAGAGGGGATACGCAGTATTTT	CASGRTGIRGDTQYF
-	TRBV28	TRBJ2-7	-	TGTGCCAGCAGTTTTCGAGGACAGCGCTCCTACGAGCAGTACTTC	CASSFRGQRSYEQYF
TRBD1	TRBV18	TRBJ2-1	-	TGTGCCAGCTCACCTACATTCGACAGGGCCCCCTACAATGAGCAGTTCTTC	CASSPTFDRAPYNEQFF
TRBD1	TRBV7-8	TRBJ1-1	-	TGTGCCAGCAGCTTAGTCGGACAGGGGATGATCACTGAAGCTTTCTTT	CASSLVGQGMITEAFF
TRBD2	TRBV4-1	TRBJ2-7	few	TGCGCCAGCAGCCAAGATAGAACTAGCGGGGGTTACGAGCAGTACTTC	CASSQDRTSGGYEQYF
TRBD2	TRBV28	TRBJ2-3	-	TGTGCCAGCAGTCCTCCGTCGCTAGCGGGGGAGGCAGATACGCAGTATTTT	CASSPPSLAGEADTQYF
-	TRBV30	TRBJ1-4	-	TGTGCGGCGGAGATCGGAGTCACTAATGAAAAACTGTTTTTT	CAAEIGVTNEKLFF
TRBD2	TRBV14	TRBJ2-7	-	TGTGCCAGCAGCCAAGGCTCGCGGGGGTACAACGAGCAGTACTTC	CASSQGSRGYNEQYF
-	TRBV7-7	TRBJ2-5	-	TGTGCCAGCAGCTTGGGGGGAGATGAGGAGACCCAGTACTTC	CASSLGGDEETQYF
TRBD1	TRBV2	TRBJ2-3	once	TGTGCCAGCAGGACAGGGGTCAGCACAGATACGCAGTATTTT	CASRTGVSTDTQYF
TRBD2	TRBV7-9	TRBJ2-3	-	TGTGCCAGCCGCGAGCGGGAGGCAAGCACAGATACGCAGTATTTT	CASREREASTDTQYF
TRBD1	TRBV6-6	TRBJ1-1	-	TGTGCCAGCACCGGACAGGGCGACACTGAAGCTTTCTTT	CASTGQGDTEAFF